Listed here is a single T cell receptor (beta chain). The sample comes from a study of T cell changes during pregnancy in multiple sclerosis. The CDR3 is 14 amino acids. V lost 3 bases and J lost 5, with 13 bases in between. Germline CDR1 and CDR2: LGHNT and FRNRAP. Only in-frame clones appear in the TCRdb table, and some are missing; sequencing was by immunoSEQ multiplex PCR. The table lists almost 20,000 clones, about nine tenths of them singletons, with approximately 6.3% in the top ten. Sequences were derived from CD8+ T cells from peripheral blood mononuclear cells, sampled in the third trimester of pregnancy. This TCR was sampled from a female donor in good health, enrolled as a control in a pregnancy study. The J gene is TRBJ1-1, the V gene TRBV12-5; tentative D call: TRBD1 (5 bases). This chain's CDR3 is CASGFGGGGTEAFF. The CDR3 bases are TGTGCTAGTGGTTTTGGCGGGGGTGGGACTGAAGCTTTCTTT.